One T cell receptor (beta chain) is described in this entry. Its antigen target is currently unknown. No much larger clonotype is one base removed from it; base qualities were not supplied. This sample stems from a study of high-grade serous ovarian cancer treatment subgroups (dated by TCRdb to the early 2020s). With regard to the full study: On average, each sample produced more than 13,000 sequencing reads and roughly 7,000 unique TCR beta rearrangements. Under a laparoscopic triage algorithm, patients with high-grade serous ovarian cancer were grouped by complete gross resection or by neoadjuvant chemotherapy response, and the study profiled the TCR beta repertoires of these patients. A cohort of 30 patients was included: roughly ten with no residual disease after primary surgery (R0), roughly ten who were excellent NACT responders, and roughly ten who were poor NACT responders. Each patient contributed one primary tumor and two metastatic tumor samples, giving about a hundred samples in total. The research as a whole found: Repertoire similarity ranging from about 0.1 to 0.85 was observed between tumors from the same patient, whereas almost no similarity was observed between different patients. The TCR repertoire analyses centered on CDR3, and CDR1 and CDR2 were not analyzed. TCR clonal relatedness was found to be positively correlated with neoantigen level and, by trend, with copy number variation and mutation load derived from whole-genome sequencing. Because bulk tumor TCR sequencing provided no spatial information, insight into HGSC tumor complexity and diversity was limited.

High-throughput TCR profiling via ImmunoSEQ was performed on the 70 to 100 tumor samples. For the original study's pipeline: Richness (unique productive sequences), clonality, evenness and relatedness were included as repertoire diversity metrics, and similarity between samples was assessed with the Bhattacharyya coefficient. In a sensitivity analysis, TCRs with fewer than two reads were excluded, and consistent conclusions were obtained. TCRdb took this table from immuneACCESS and kept in-frame rearrangements with V and J called. Such tables lack part of the clones; where checked against another copy, unresolved V genes explain under half of the gap, and the rest is unexplained. The V and J calls and clone size were taken over from that table, and D and trimming were inferred from the DNA. This sample gives about 4,700 clones in total; 65% to 70% of them show up just once. The ten largest clones add up to 9.3% of the sample.

Tumor samples were obtained before definitive surgery or chemotherapy. The MD Anderson Biospecimen Extraction Resource handled genomic DNA extraction, while the MD Anderson Cancer Genomics Laboratory carried out the TCR sequencing. A distance of 17 bases separates the germline ends of V and J, which lose 5 bases and 1 base respectively. The CDR3 runs 16 amino acids, cysteine and phenylalanine included. The DNA shown is the 48-base CDR3, in frame from base 1. As encoded in the germline V gene, CDR1 is ENHRY while CDR2 is SYGVKD. The V gene is TRBV10-3 and the J gene is TRBJ1-1; a weak D assignment points to TRBD1 (6 bases agree). The receptor's source is a human donor with high-grade serous ovarian cancer. Material: tumor tissue. The DNA is as follows: TGTGCCATCAGTCTCCATAGTCTGACAGGGAACACTGAAGCTTTCTTT. Its protein reads: CAISLHSLTGNTEAFF.